The 20 T cell receptor beta chains below all came from one sample that was sequenced in a study of molecular identifiers for immune sequencing clone quantification. In TCRdb, the PCR reads were re-called with MiXCR into one record per CDR3 protein. The sample has about half a million distinct CDR3 sequences, 25% seen once. Sequencing was done on a sample of naive CD8+ T cells from blood, with Jurkat cell RNA spiked in. Noted subset: FACS-sorted CD8+CD4-CCR7+CD45RA+ naive T cells. The receptors shown here come from a human donor in good health. Some libraries in this study had Jurkat cell RNA spiked in.

Ten or more counts support this clonotype. The chain carries TRBV4-1 and TRBJ1-1; D possibly corresponds to TRBD1 (5 bases). Trimming shortened V by 4 bases and J by 0 bases, and 15 bases separated the two germline ends. Per the germline V gene, CDR1 is MGHRA and CDR2 is YSYEKL. The CDR3 extends over 16 amino acids. The CDR3 coding sequence is TGCGCCAGCAGCCTGGAGGGGCCAGTCATGAACACTGAAGCTTTCTTT. Translation gives CASSLEGPVMNTEAFF.

J is TRBJ2-7 and V is TRBV4-3; 9 nucleotides align to TRBD2. From germline, CDR1 is LGHNA and CDR2 YSLEER. The CDR3 is 16 residues long. V shed 1 base and J 4 bases; nucleotides not matched to a gene: 8. The CDR3 protein is CASSQAAGTSWYEQYF. For the CDR3, the DNA is TGCGCCAGCAGCCAAGCGGCCGGGACTAGCTGGTACGAGCAGTACTTC.

The gene calls are TRBV20-1 and TRBJ1-1, with D unclear. Trimming cost V 3 bases and J 4 bases, with 6 bases left between them. The CDR3 is 11 amino acids. In germline, CDR1 is DFQATT, CDR2 SNEGSKA (reference sequence). The CDR3 reads CSASVTTEAFF. Here the CDR3 DNA reads TGCAGTGCTAGTGTAACCACTGAAGCTTTCTTT.

The V call is TRBV27, the J call TRBJ2-1; 7 nucleotides match TRBD2. The junction had 3 bases not matched to a gene; V was cut back by 5 bases and J by 2 bases. This CDR3 has 14 residues. Germline V gives CDR1 MNHEY, CDR2 SMNVEV (reference sequence). The CDR3 here is CASSRAGAYNEQFF. The CDR3 nucleotides are TGTGCCAGCAGTAGGGCGGGAGCCTACAATGAGCAGTTCTTC.

Ten or more counts support this clonotype. J is TRBJ2-2 and V is TRBV29-1, with D possibly being TRBD2 (5 bases). V lost 0 bases, J lost 4 bases, and 12 bases lay in between. This CDR3 comprises 15 residues. From germline, CDR1 is SQVTM and CDR2 ANQGSEA. The CDR3 nucleotides read TGCAGCGTTGAAGATCGGCTAGCTGGCACCGGGGAGCTGTTTTTT. Its protein product is CSVEDRLAGTGELFF.

The chain links TRBV27 to TRBJ1-6; 9 bases align to TRBD1. The CDR3 loop spans 16 amino acids. With 0 bases clipped from V and 5 bases from J, the junction kept 2 bases outside the gene matches. CDR1 and CDR2 from the germline V gene are MNHEY and SMNVEV (reference sequence). This chain's CDR3 is CASSLSRTGDNSPLHF. CDR3 bases: TGTGCCAGCAGTTTATCTCGGACAGGGGATAATTCACCCCTCCACTTT.

The DNA for the CDR3 is TGTGCCCGCCGTTCCCTCGTGGGGGCCCCCTCCTACGAGCAGTACTTC. This codes for CARRSLVGAPSYEQYF. The chain uses TRBV6-2 or TRBV6-3 and TRBJ2-7; D is possibly TRBD1 (6 bases). CDR1 is MNHEY, CDR2 SVGEGT, per germline. Trimming pared 11 bases from V and 0 bases from J, leaving 23 bases between. The CDR3 is 16 amino acids.

The chain links TRBV15 to TRBJ2-3, with D unclear. The V gene's germline CDR1 is LNHNV and CDR2 YYDKDF (reference sequence). V shed 0 bases and J shed 6 bases, with 10 bases lying between them. The CDR3 is 14 amino acids. This CDR3 reads CATSRDLGMDTQYF. CDR3 in DNA: TGTGCCACCAGCAGAGATCTAGGGATGGATACGCAGTATTTT.

This clonotype was picked up many times. The chain links TRBV5-1 to TRBJ2-7; a possible D gene is TRBD1 (5 bases). CDR1 SGHRS and CDR2 YFSETQ come from the germline V gene. The CDR3 has 13 amino acids. Deletions cut 2 bases from V and 2 bases from J, with 8 bases between. In DNA, the CDR3 is TGCGCCAGCAGCTTCCGACAGACCTACGAGCAGTACTTC. Its translation is CASSFRQTYEQYF.

Notes on this clonotype: Given a much more abundant clone one base away, this may be a read error. The chain is built from TRBV7-9 and TRBJ2-3, with 8 nucleotides matching TRBD2. The CDR3 has 15 amino acids. Trimming cost V 4 bases and J 3 bases; bases outside gene matches: 6. Germline CDR1 reads SEHNR; CDR2 reads FQNEAQ (reference sequence). The DNA for the CDR3 is TGTGCCAGCAGCTCGACTAGCGTGGTGACAGATACGCAGTATTTT. As protein: CASSSTSVVTDTQYF.

This clonotype was counted only a few times. This chain joins TRBV2 and TRBJ2-7; 12 bases align to TRBD2. Per germline, CDR1 SNHLY and CDR2 FYNNEI. This CDR3 has 16 amino acids. Trimming removed 7 bases from V and 2 bases from J; junction bases left unmatched: 9. The CDR3 is CASTEGLAGRTYEQYF. CDR3 in DNA: TGTGCCAGCACCGAAGGACTAGCGGGAAGAACCTACGAGCAGTACTTC.

This clonotype was seen a handful of times. The V gene is TRBV29-1, the J gene TRBJ2-1, with D perhaps assigned TRBD1 or TRBD2 (6 bases each). CDR1 and CDR2 (germline): SQVTM, ANQGSEA. Trimming left V 0 bases short and J 1 base short, with 16 bases between. The CDR3 loop spans 17 amino acids. CDR3 in amino acids: CSVEDVWRDTSYNEQFF. The CDR3 nucleotides are TGCAGCGTTGAAGATGTTTGGCGGGACACTTCCTACAATGAGCAGTTCTTC.

This clonotype came up a few times. The chain links TRBV12-3 or TRBV12-4 to TRBJ2-1; D is unresolved. V lost 5 bases to trimming and J lost 0 bases, with 8 bases between them. The CDR3 runs to 14 residues. The CDR3 DNA sequence: TGTGCCAGCAGTACTACAAGCTCCTACAATGAGCAGTTCTTC. As protein: CASSTTSSYNEQFF.

CDR3 nucleotide sequence: TGTGCCATCGGGGGCAATCAGCCCCAGCATTTT. This gives the protein CAIGGNQPQHF. The chain uses TRBV27 and TRBJ1-5; D is undetermined. The CDR3 loop spans 11 amino acids. Germline CDR1 is MNHEY and CDR2 is SMNVEV (reference sequence). Trimming took 10 bases from V and 2 from J, leaving 6 bases between them.

This clonotype was recorded at least ten times. This sequence joins TRBV7-3 and TRBJ2-1, with 14 positions matching TRBD2. V dropped 4 bases and J dropped 7; count of bases not matched to a gene: 9. CDR3 length equals 17 residues. The germline V gene has CDR1 SGHTA and CDR2 FQGTGA. The CDR3 region is CASSSFGGLAGANEQFF. CDR3 nucleotide sequence: TGTGCCAGCAGCTCCTTCGGGGGACTAGCGGGAGCTAATGAGCAGTTCTTC.

V gene TRBV7-9 combines with J gene TRBJ2-2, with D perhaps TRBD2 (5 bases). This CDR3 is 15 amino acids long. Germline V CDR1 and CDR2: SEHNR, FQNEAQ (reference sequence). V lost 5 bases, J lost 4 bases, and 14 bases lay in between. CDR3 sequence (DNA): TGTGCCAGCAGCCCAAGCGTGAGCGGCACCGGGGAGCTGTTTTTT. Translated: CASSPSVSGTGELFF.

This clonotype was observed a handful of times. One end of the junction is discordant with germline, which a read error may explain. DNA for the CDR3: TGCGCCAGCGGCCAAGAATTGGCAGAGGACACTGAAGCTTTCTTT. Translation gives CASGQELAEDTEAFF. The chain is built from TRBV4-1 and TRBJ1-1; unclear D gene. The CDR3 runs 15 residues. From germline, CDR1 is MGHRA and CDR2 YSYEKL.

A word on this clonotype: A single base separates this from a much larger clone, so it may be a read error. The chain is built from TRBV28 and TRBJ2-7, with D possibly being TRBD1 (5 bases). V was trimmed by 5 bases and J by 6 bases, leaving 17 bases between them. The CDR3 extends over 14 amino acids. The V gene's germline CDR1 is MDHEN and CDR2 SYDVKM. CDR3 region: CASSARATGIEQYF. The CDR3 DNA reads TGTGCCAGCAGTGCCAGGGCCACCGGAATCGAGCAGTACTTC.

This chain links TRBV6-6 with TRBJ1-4, with D maybe TRBD1 (5 bases). This CDR3 spans 16 amino acids. In germline, CDR1 is MNHNY, CDR2 SVGAGI (reference sequence). Trimming pared 2 bases from V and 8 bases from J, leaving 18 bases between. The CDR3 sequence: CASSYTPGPQEEKLFF. The CDR3 region has the DNA TGTGCCAGCAGTTACACCCCGGGACCCCAAGAGGAAAAACTGTTTTTT.

The chain carries TRBV4-3 and TRBJ2-1; TRBD2 matches 8 bases. The CDR3 consists of 16 residues. Germline-derived CDR1 and CDR2 are LGHNA and YSLEER. V shed 2 bases, J shed 8 bases, and the junction held 11 bases outside the gene matches. The CDR3 sequence is CASSQRNGRARDEQFF. CDR3 coding DNA: TGCGCCAGCAGCCAAAGGAACGGGAGGGCCCGCGATGAGCAGTTCTTC.